This T cell receptor beta chain was captured by sequencing in a study of beta chain features in type 1 diabetes. This CDR3 comprises 14 residues. The germline V and J ends were trimmed by 0 bases and 4 bases, with 10 bases remaining between them. From germline, CDR1 is SGHDT and CDR2 YYEEEE. Points from the study as a whole: TCRB CDR3s were moderately but significantly shorter in Type 1 diabetes patients in all four CD4+ subsets. cDNA-based sequencing might over-represent cells highly expressing TCR. Across patients, naive, central memory and Treg TCRB repertoires exhibited apparently greater similarity than was observed across healthy donors.

Concerning this clone itself: Antigen: not known.

Expressed TCRB transcripts got sequenced, as all isolated RNA was reverse transcribed. Profiling relied on immunoSEQ multiplex PCR, and the TCRdb table lists in-frame clones only, not all of them. The table lists almost 350,000 clones, around 8.5% of them singletons. This TCR was sampled from a man aged 30 to 39 with type 1 diabetes. The sample taken for sequencing was central memory CD4+ T cells from blood. The chain uses TRBV5-6 and TRBJ1-1; D might be TRBD1 (5 bases). This CDR3 is CASSLGGARTEAFF. DNA for the CDR3: TGTGCCAGCAGCTTGGGAGGGGCGCGCACTGAAGCTTTCTTT.